The rows below give T cell receptor beta chains drawn from one sample of a study of T cells in Graves' hyperthyroidism and ophthalmopathy. TCRdb fed the multiplex PCR reads into MiXCR, producing one record per CDR3 protein. The sample shows 300,000 to 400,000 distinct CDR3 sequences, roughly 14% of them seen only once. The sequenced material came from blood. These receptors came from a woman aged 55-69 years with Graves' hyperthyroidism. Both conserved end residues are part of each CDR3. The D gene is left open where the match is weak. Expanded clones are given a class, and other clones once, few, many or no size at all.

clone_size j_call d_call v_call cdr3_aa cdr3_nt
few TRBJ1-6 TRBD1 TRBV5-6 CASSGTAFKSPLHF TGTGCCAGCAGCGGGACAGCCTTTAAGTCACCCCTCCACTTT
few TRBJ1-4 TRBD1 TRBV20-1 CSARAGTATNEKLFF TGCAGTGCTAGAGCGGGGACAGCAACTAATGAAAAACTGTTTTTT
NA TRBJ2-1 TRBD1 TRBV5-1 CASSLSWGQGGIYEQFF TGTGCCAGCAGCTTGTCCTGGGGACAGGGAGGAATCTACGAGCAGTTCTTC
few TRBJ1-5 NA TRBV7-8 CASSLVGGGYSNQPQHF TGTGCCAGCAGCTTAGTTGGGGGGGGCTATAGCAATCAGCCCCAGCATTTT
many TRBJ1-2 NA TRBV2 CATPQTQAAYYGYTF TGTGCCACCCCTCAAACCCAGGCCGCTTACTATGGCTACACCTTC
many TRBJ2-2 NA TRBV30 CAWSVHGTSTGELFF TGTGCCTGGAGTGTACATGGGACAAGCACCGGGGAGCTGTTTTTT
NA TRBJ1-3 NA TRBV5-1 CASSSVDSGNTIYF TGCGCCAGCAGTTCTGTGGACTCTGGAAACACCATATATTTT
NA TRBJ1-2 NA TRBV19 CATPRGGQGYGYTF TGTGCCACCCCACGGGGGGGGCAGGGCTATGGCTACACCTTC
few TRBJ1-1 NA TRBV7-9 CASSLPRSTEAFF TGTGCCAGCAGCTTACCCCGGTCCACTGAAGCTTTCTTT
many TRBJ2-5 TRBD1 TRBV12-3/TRBV12-4 CASSPIQGSGTQYF TGTGCCAGCAGTCCCATACAGGGGAGTGGGACCCAGTACTTC
many TRBJ2-7 TRBD1 TRBV18 CASSPTGQGFGEQYF TGTGCCAGCTCACCAACGGGACAGGGCTTCGGCGAGCAGTACTTC
once TRBJ2-5 TRBD2 TRBV5-4 CASSPMGGRVAETQYF TGTGCCAGCAGCCCAATGGGCGGGAGGGTGGCAGAGACCCAGTACTTC
many TRBJ2-7 NA TRBV11-2 CASSWGAGGRYEQYF TGTGCCAGCAGTTGGGGGGCAGGGGGTCGGTACGAGCAGTACTTC
many TRBJ2-1 TRBD2 TRBV27 CASSFTKLAGGPSYNEQFF TGTGCCAGCAGTTTTACAAAACTAGCGGGAGGGCCCTCCTACAATGAGCAGTTCTTC
few TRBJ2-7 NA TRBV20-1 CSARDPKSRAGLSYEQYF TGCAGTGCTAGAGACCCCAAAAGTAGGGCAGGGCTCTCCTACGAGCAGTACTTC
many TRBJ1-1 NA TRBV6-1 CASSEDPPYKMNTEAFF TGTGCCAGCAGTGAAGATCCCCCCTATAAGATGAACACTGAAGCTTTCTTT
many TRBJ2-5 NA TRBV6-1 CASSKAGQETQYF TGTGCCAGCAGTAAGGCAGGCCAAGAGACCCAGTACTTC